This entry is about one T cell receptor (beta chain). The target antigen is unknown. The germline gives CDR1 SGHDT, CDR2 YYEEEE. V dropped 1 base and J dropped 5 bases, with 13 bases sitting between them. The CDR3 runs 14 residues. Healthy bone marrow donors formed the donor group. The data are from a study of cytomegalovirus exposure and HLA in healthy donors. Study-wide background: Unique TCRs numbering some 93 million, obtained from HLA-typed donors, made up an early data release.

Primers included in the PCR were 60 Vbeta and 13 Jbeta primers. Produced via immunoSEQ multiplex PCR; TCRdb's table is partial and in-frame only. Of 81,000 or so clones listed, more than 60% were seen once; the top ten hold under 3%. Study-level results: In a later analysis, HLA-C alleles had the fewest associated TCRs, DRB1 alleles the most.

The chain employs TRBV5-6 and TRBJ2-7, with D maybe TRBD2 (5 bases). The receptor was isolated from a man over 45 in good health and CMV-seropositive. Specimen: PBMCs. The DNA of the CDR3 is TGTGCCAGCAGCTTGTTCCGGGGTACCCACGAGCAGTACTTC. This gives the protein CASSLFRGTHEQYF.